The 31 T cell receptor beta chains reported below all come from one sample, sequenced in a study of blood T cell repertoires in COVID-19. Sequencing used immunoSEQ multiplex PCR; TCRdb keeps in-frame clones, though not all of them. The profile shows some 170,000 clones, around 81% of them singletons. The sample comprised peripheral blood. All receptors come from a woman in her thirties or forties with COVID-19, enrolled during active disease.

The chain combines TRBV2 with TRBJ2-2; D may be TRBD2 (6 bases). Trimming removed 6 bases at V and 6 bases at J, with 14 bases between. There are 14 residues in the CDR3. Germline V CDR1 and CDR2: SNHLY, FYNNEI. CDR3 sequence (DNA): TGTGCCAGCAGCGAGGGGAGGTTAGCCGGGGAGCTGTTTTTT. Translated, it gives CASSEGRLAGELFF.

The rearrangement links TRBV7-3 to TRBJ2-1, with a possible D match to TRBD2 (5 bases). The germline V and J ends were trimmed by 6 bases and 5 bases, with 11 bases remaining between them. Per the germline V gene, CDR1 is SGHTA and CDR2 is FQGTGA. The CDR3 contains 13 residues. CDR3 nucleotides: TGTGCCAGCAGTGACGGGGTACACAATGAGCAGTTCTTC. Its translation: CASSDGVHNEQFF.

The CDR3 spells CASSVYGTYYNEQFF. The CDR3 nucleotides read TGTGCCAGCAGCGTCTACGGGACATATTACAATGAGCAGTTCTTC. The gene calls are TRBV9 and TRBJ2-1, with a possible D match to TRBD1 (6 bases). CDR1 is SGDLS, CDR2 YYNGEE, per germline. The CDR3 has 15 amino acids. V was pared by 2 bases and J by 4 bases, with 13 bases between.

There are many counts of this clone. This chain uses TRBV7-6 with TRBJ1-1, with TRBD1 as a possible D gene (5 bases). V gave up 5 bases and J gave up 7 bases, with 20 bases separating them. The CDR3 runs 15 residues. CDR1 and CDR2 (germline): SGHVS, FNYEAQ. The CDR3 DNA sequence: TGTGCCAGCAGCGAAACTCACAGGAGTTCCGTTGAAGCTTTCTTT. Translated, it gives CASSETHRSSVEAFF.

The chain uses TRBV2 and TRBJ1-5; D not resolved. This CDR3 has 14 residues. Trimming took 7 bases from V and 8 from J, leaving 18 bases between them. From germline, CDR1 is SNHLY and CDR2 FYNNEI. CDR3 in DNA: TGTGCCAGCACTCCCCTTCCGGGCGGGGAGCCCCAGCATTTT. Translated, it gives CASTPLPGGEPQHF.

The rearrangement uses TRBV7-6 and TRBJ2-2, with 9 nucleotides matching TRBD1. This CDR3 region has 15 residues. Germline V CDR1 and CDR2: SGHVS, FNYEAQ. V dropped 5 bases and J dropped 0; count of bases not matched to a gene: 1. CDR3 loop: CASSGTGTNTGELFF. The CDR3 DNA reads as TGTGCCAGCAGCGGGACAGGGACGAACACCGGGGAGCTGTTTTTT.

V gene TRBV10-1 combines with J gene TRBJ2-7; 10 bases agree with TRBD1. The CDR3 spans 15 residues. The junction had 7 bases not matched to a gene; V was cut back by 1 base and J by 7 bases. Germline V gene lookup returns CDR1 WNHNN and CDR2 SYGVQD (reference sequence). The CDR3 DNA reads TGCGCCAGCAGTGAGTATTTGGGACAGGGGAGAGAGCAGTACTTC. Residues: CASSEYLGQGREQYF.

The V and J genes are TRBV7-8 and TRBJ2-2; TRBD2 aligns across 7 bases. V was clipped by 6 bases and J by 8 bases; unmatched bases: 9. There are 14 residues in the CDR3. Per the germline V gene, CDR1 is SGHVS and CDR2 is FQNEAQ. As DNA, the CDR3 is TGTGCCAGCAGACGGACTAGGGCCTCAGGGGAGCTGTTTTTT. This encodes CASRRTRASGELFF.

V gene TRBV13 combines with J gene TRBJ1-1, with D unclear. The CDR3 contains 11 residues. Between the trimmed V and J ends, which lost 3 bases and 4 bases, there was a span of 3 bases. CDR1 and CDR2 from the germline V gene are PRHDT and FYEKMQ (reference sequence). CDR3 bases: TGTGCCAGCAGCTTGGCCACTGAAGCTTTCTTT. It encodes CASSLATEAFF.

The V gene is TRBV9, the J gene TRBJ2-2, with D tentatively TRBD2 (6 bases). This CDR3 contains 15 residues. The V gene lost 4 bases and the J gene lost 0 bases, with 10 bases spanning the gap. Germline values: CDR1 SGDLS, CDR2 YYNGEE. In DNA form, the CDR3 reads TGTGCCAGCAGCCCACGGGGGACGAACACCGGGGAGCTGTTTTTT. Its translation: CASSPRGTNTGELFF.

The CDR3 spells CASSSQRGSYNEQFF. In nucleotides, the CDR3 is TGTGCCAGCAGCTCACAGCGGGGCTCTTACAATGAGCAGTTCTTC. The chain combines TRBV13 with TRBJ2-1; 7 nucleotides align to TRBD2. Looked up from germline, CDR1 is PRHDT and CDR2 is FYEKMQ (reference sequence). The V gene end was trimmed by 4 bases and the J gene end by 4 bases; junction bases not matched to a gene: 7. The CDR3 runs to 15 residues. Supplemented by reference TRBV13 and TRBJ2-1, the full variable domain reads AAGVIQSPRHLIKEKRETATLKCYPIPRHDTVYWYQQGPGQDPQFLISFYEKMQSDKGSIPDRFSAQQFSDYHSELNMSSLELGDSALYFCASSSQRGSYNEQFFGPGTRLTVL.

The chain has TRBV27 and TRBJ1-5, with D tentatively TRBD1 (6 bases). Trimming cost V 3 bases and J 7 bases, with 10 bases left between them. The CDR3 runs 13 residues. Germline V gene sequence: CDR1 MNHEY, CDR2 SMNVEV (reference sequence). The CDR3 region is CASSFAGGQPQHF. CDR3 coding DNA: TGTGCCAGCAGTTTCGCGGGGGGCCAGCCCCAGCATTTT.

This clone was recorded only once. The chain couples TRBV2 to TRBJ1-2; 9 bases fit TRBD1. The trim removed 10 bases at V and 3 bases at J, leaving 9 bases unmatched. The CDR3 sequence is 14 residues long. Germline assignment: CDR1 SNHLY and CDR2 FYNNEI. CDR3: CATREQGAYYGYTF. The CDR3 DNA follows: TGTGCCACGAGAGAACAGGGGGCGTACTATGGCTACACCTTC.

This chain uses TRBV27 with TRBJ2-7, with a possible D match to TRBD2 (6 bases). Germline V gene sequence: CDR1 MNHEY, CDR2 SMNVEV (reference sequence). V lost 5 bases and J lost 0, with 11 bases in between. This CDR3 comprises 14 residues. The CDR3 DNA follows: TGTGCCAGCAGTGACCTGGGGGGCTCCTACGAGCAGTACTTC. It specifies CASSDLGGSYEQYF.

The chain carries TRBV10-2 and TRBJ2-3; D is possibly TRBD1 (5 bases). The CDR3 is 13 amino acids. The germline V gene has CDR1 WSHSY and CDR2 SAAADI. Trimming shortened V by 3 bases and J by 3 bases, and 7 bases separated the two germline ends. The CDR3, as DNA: TGCGCCAGCAGTGACAGGGCTACAGATACGCAGTATTTT. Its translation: CASSDRATDTQYF.

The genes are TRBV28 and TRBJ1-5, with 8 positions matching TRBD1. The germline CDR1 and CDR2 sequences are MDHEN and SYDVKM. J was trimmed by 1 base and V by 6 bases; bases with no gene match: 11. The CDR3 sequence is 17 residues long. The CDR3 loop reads CASRGTGGIKSNQPQHF. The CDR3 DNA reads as TGTGCCAGCAGGGGAACAGGGGGGATAAAGAGCAATCAGCCCCAGCATTTT.

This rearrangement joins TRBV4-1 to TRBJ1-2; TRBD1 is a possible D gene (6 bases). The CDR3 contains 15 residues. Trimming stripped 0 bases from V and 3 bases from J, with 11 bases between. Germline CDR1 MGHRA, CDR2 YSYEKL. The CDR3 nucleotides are TGCGCCAGCAGCCAAGATCCAGGGGTGGACTATGGCTACACCTTC. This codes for CASSQDPGVDYGYTF.

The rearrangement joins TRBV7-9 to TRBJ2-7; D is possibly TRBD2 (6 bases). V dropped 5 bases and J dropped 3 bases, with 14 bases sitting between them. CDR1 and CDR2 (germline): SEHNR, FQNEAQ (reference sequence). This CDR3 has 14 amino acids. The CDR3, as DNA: TGTGCCAGCAGCACTCCGGGACTTCTCTACGAGCAGTACTTC. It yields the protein CASSTPGLLYEQYF.

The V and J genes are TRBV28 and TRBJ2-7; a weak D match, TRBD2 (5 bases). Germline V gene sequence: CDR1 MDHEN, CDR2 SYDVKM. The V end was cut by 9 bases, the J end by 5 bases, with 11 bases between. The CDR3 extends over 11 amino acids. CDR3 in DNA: TGTGCCAGTCGACTATTCCACGAGCAGTACTTC. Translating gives CASRLFHEQYF.

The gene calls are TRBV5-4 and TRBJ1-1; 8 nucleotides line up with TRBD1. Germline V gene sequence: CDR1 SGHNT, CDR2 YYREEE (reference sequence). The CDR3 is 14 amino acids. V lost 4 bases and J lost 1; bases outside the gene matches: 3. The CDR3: CASSATGGNTEAFF. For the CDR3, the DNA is TGTGCCAGCAGCGCCACAGGGGGGAACACTGAAGCTTTCTTT.

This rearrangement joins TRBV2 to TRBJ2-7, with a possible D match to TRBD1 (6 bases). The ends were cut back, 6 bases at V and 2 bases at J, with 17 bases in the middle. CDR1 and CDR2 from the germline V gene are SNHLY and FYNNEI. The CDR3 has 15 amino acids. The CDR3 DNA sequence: TGTGCCAGCAGGATCTCGCCGGGACAAACCTACGAGCAGTACGTC. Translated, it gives CASRISPGQTYEQYV.

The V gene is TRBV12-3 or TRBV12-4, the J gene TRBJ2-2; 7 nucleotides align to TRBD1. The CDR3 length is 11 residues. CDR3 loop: CAWGQTGELFF. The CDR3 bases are TGTGCTTGGGGACAGACCGGGGAGCTGTTTTTT.

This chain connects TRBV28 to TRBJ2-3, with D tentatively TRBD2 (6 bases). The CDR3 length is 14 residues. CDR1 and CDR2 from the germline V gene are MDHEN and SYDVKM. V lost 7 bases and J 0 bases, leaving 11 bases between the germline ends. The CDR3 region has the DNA TGTGCCAGCAAGTGGGGGGATAGCACAGATACGCAGTATTTT. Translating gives CASKWGDSTDTQYF.

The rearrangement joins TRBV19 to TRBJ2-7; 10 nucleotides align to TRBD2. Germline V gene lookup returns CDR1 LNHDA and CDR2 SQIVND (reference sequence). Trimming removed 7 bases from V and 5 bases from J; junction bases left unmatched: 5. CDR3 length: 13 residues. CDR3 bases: TGTGCCAGTATGAAAGCGGGAGGGAACGAGCAGTACTTC. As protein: CASMKAGGNEQYF.

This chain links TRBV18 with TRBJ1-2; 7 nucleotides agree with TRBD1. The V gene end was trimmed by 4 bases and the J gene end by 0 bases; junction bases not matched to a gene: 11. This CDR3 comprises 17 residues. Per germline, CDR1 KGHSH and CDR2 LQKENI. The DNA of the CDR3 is TGTGCCAGCTCACTGACCAACAGGGGCCTCTCTAACTATGGCTACACCTTC. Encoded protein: CASSLTNRGLSNYGYTF.

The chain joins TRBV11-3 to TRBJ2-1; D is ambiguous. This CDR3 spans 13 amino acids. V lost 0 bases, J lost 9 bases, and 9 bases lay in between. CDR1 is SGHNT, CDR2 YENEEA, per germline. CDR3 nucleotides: TGTGCCAGCAGCTTAGAACATCGGAGTGAGCAGTTCTTC. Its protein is CASSLEHRSEQFF.

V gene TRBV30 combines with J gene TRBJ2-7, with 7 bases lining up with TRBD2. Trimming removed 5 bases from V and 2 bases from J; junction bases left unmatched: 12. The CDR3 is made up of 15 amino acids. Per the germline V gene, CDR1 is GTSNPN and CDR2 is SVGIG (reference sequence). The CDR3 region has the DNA TGTGCCTGGGGGTGGGGGTCGGCGGGAGCCTACGAGCAGTACTTC. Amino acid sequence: CAWGWGSAGAYEQYF. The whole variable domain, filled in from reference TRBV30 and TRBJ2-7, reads SQTIHQWPATLVQPVGSPLSLECTVEGTSNPNLYWYRQAAGRGLQLLFYSVGIGQISSEVPQNLSASRPQDRQFILSSKKLLLSDSGFYLCAWGWGSAGAYEQYFGPGTRLTVT.

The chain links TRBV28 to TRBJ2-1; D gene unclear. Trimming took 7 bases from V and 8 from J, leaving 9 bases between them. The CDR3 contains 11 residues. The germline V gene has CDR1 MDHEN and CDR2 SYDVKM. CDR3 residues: CASMRSDEQFF. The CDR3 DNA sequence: TGTGCCAGCATGAGAAGTGATGAGCAGTTCTTC.

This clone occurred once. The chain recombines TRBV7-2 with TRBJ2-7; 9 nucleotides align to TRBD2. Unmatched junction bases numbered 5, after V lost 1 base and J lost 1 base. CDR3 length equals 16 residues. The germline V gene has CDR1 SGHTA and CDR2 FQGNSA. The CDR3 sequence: CASSLGSGSVSYEQYF. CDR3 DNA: TGTGCCAGCAGCTTAGGTAGCGGGAGTGTTTCCTACGAGCAGTACTTC.

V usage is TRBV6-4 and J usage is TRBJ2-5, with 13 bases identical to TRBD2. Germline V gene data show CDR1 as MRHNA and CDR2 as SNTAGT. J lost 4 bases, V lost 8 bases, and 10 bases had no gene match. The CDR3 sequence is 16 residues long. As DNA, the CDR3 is TGTGCCAGCCCCCAATGGACTAGCGGGGGCTTAGAGACCCAGTACTTC. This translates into CASPQWTSGGLETQYF.

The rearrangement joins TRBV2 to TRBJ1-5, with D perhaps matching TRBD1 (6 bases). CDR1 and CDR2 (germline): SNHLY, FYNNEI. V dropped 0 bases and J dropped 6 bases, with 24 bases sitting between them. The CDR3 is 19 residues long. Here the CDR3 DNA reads TGTGCCAGCAGTGAAGCTCGAAGGAGGGGGGGGGCTATTAGTCAGCCCCAGCATTTT. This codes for CASSEARRRGGAISQPQHF.